The source of this TCR beta chain is a study of blood T cell repertoires in COVID-19. Whole-study context: In each case, the material was cDNA or gDNA derived from T cells, B-cell-depleted T cells, or PBMCs.

As processed by the authors: Amplification from reference gene primers served as the basis for estimated nucleated cell counts. Clones were read by immunoSEQ multiplex PCR, and TCRdb kept only the in-frame ones, dropping some. V and J calls and clone size are as listed in that table; D and trimming were resolved from the DNA. Of 91,000 or so clones in the sample, roughly four fifths were seen once. This CDR3 region has 17 residues. Germline CDR1 reads KGHSH; CDR2 reads LQKENI. V gave up 0 bases and J gave up 1 base, with 10 bases separating them. This clonotype originated in a man aged 45-60 years with active or convalescent COVID-19. The sample taken for sequencing was peripheral blood. The chain employs TRBV18 and TRBJ2-6; possible D gene TRBD1, 5 bases. In DNA, the CDR3 is TGTGCCAGCTCACCACCCAGGGCCGGTTCTGGGGCCAACGTCCTGACTTTC. Amino acid sequence: CASSPPRAGSGANVLTF.